This passage covers 11 T cell receptor beta chains from one sample sequenced in a study of Graves' ophthalmopathy and Graves' hyperthyroidism (dated by TCRdb to the late 2010s). The reads were generated on an Illumina HiSeq 2000. For repertoire sequencing, the TCR beta CDR3 regions were amplified from RNA transcripts. The first round was an RT-PCR using HTBI primers with the Qiagen OneStep RT-PCR kit, and this first round was followed by a second-round multiplex PCR, then size selection and purification. The public reads were quality trimmed at Q25 with fastp and then assembled into clones with MiXCR by TCRdb, keeping productive beta chains. Every entry covers one CDR3 protein and lists the most common genes and DNA from its rows. Counted in this sample were hundreds of thousands of distinct CDR3 sequences; 20% to 25% of them appeared once. 3% of the sample is held by the ten biggest clonotypes.

Sequencing was done on a sample of peripheral blood. The receptor set was obtained from a woman under 30 with stable Graves' hyperthyroidism. Donor details come from another sample of the same person, matched by shared clones.

With regard to this clonotype: This could be a read error, since a much larger clone is one nucleotide away. The chain employs TRBV2 and TRBJ1-1; no firm D call. This CDR3 has 13 amino acids. Germline-derived CDR1 and CDR2 are SNHLY and FYNNEI. The CDR3 region is CGSSESRNTEAFF. For the CDR3, the DNA is TGTGGCAGCAGTGAATCCAGGAACACTGAAGCTTTCTTT.

This clonotype showed up just a few times. The chain combines TRBV18 with TRBJ1-5, with D unclear. Per germline, CDR1 KGHSH and CDR2 LQKENI. V lost 3 bases and J 2 bases, leaving 11 bases between the germline ends. The CDR3 has 15 residues. CDR3 sequence reads: CASSPSTFGNQPQHF. The CDR3 DNA reads TGTGCCAGCTCACCTTCCACTTTTGGCAATCAGCCCCAGCATTTT.

The CDR3: CASESGGVEETQYF. CDR3 nucleotide sequence: TGTGCCAGCGAAAGCGGGGGGGTCGAGGAGACCCAGTACTTC. The V call is TRBV6-2 or TRBV6-3, the J call TRBJ2-5, with 10 bases aligning to TRBD2. The V gene's germline CDR1 is MNHEY and CDR2 SVGEGT. J was trimmed by 5 bases and V by 8 bases; bases with no gene match: 8. The CDR3 length is 14 residues.

The table lists this clonotype with many counts. J is TRBJ2-5 and V is TRBV15, with 9 bases identical to TRBD2. J gave up 5 bases and V 0 bases, and 7 bases lay outside the gene matches. CDR1 is LNHNV, CDR2 YYDKDF, per germline (reference sequence). The CDR3 consists of 16 residues. CDR3 protein: CATSRDLAGWEETQYF. The DNA of the CDR3 is TGTGCCACCAGCAGAGATCTAGCGGGATGGGAGGAGACCCAGTACTTC.

This clonotype was picked up many times. V and J are TRBV19 and TRBJ1-1; weak D call: TRBD1 (5 bases). CDR3 length equals 12 residues. Per germline, CDR1 LNHDA and CDR2 SQIVND (reference sequence). Trimming removed 6 bases at V and 7 bases at J, with 12 bases between. The DNA of the CDR3 is TGTGCCAGTAGCCAGGACACCTATGAAGCTTTCTTT. Translation gives CASSQDTYEAFF.

This clonotype was counted ten times or more. The chain joins TRBV5-1 to TRBJ2-7; D remains unclear. The CDR3 loop spans 15 amino acids. Per the germline V gene, CDR1 is SGHRS and CDR2 is YFSETQ. The V end was cut by 0 bases, the J end by 5 bases, with 15 bases between. CDR3 DNA sequence: TGCGCCAGCAGCTTGGGCTATTTATCGGAAAACGAGCAGTACTTC. The encoded protein is CASSLGYLSENEQYF.

This clonotype was detected ten times or more. The genes are TRBV6-1 and TRBJ2-7; no clear D gene. The germline V gene has CDR1 MNHNS and CDR2 SASEGT. This CDR3 region has 14 residues. Trimming removed 3 bases at V and 4 bases at J, with 13 bases between. This CDR3 is CASSDYGPLYEQYF. The DNA of the CDR3 is TGTGCCAGCAGTGATTATGGACCCCTATACGAGCAGTACTTC.

There are many counts of this clonotype. This rearrangement joins TRBV7-2 to TRBJ2-7; 9 bases align to TRBD2. CDR3 length: 18 amino acids. Unmatched junction bases numbered 15, after V lost 1 base and J lost 5 bases. Germline-derived CDR1 and CDR2 are SGHTA and FQGNSA. Here the CDR3 reads CASSLVPGLAGKPHEQYF. The CDR3 nucleotides read TGTGCCAGCAGCTTAGTCCCGGGGCTAGCGGGAAAACCCCACGAGCAGTACTTC.

This clonotype has more than one count but fewer than ten. The rearrangement links TRBV3-1 to TRBJ1-2; D is undetermined. Trimming removed 2 bases from V and 4 bases from J, with 11 bases in between. This CDR3 has 14 amino acids. CDR1 and CDR2 (germline): LGHDT, YNNKEL (reference sequence). CDR3 in DNA: TGTGCCAGCAGCCAACAACGGGGTATCTATGGCTACACCTTC. It codes for CASSQQRGIYGYTF.

This clonotype was counted ten times or more. One end of the junction does not line up with germline, which may come from a read error. J is TRBJ2-7 and V is TRBV12-3 or TRBV12-4; 9 nucleotides match TRBD2. The CDR3 sequence is 16 residues long. The CDR3 sequence: CVSSFVAGGSPYEQYF. The CDR3 DNA reads as TGTGTCAGCAGTTTCGTTGCGGGGGGGAGTCCCTACGAGCAGTACTTC.

This clonotype was observed many times. The V and J genes are TRBV6-5 and TRBJ1-2; no definite D call. The V and J ends lost 8 bases and 3 bases respectively, with 13 bases between them. The germline V gene has CDR1 MNHEY and CDR2 SVGAGI. This CDR3 spans 13 amino acids. CDR3: CASFRDGYYGYTF. The CDR3 region has the DNA TGTGCCAGCTTTAGAGACGGCTACTATGGCTACACCTTC.